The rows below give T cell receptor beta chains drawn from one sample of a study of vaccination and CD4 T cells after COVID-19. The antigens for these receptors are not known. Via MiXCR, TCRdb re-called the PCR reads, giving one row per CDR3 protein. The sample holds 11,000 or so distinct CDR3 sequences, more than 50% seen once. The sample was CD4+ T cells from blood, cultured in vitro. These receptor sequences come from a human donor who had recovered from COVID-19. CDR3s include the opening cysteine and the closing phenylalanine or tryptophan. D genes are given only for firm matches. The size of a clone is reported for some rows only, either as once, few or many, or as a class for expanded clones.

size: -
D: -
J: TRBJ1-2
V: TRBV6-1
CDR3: CASRANLNYGYTF
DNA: TGTGCCAGCAGGGCTAACTTGAACTATGGCTACACCTTC

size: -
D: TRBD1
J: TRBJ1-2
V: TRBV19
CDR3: CASRTGGLRGYTF
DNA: TGTGCCAGTCGGACAGGGGGCTTGAGGGGCTACACCTTC

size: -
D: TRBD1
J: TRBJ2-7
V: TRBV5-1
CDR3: CASSFVTGGDEQYF
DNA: TGCGCCAGCAGCTTTGTGACAGGGGGCGACGAGCAGTACTTC

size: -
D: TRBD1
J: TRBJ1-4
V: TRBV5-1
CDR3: CASSFNRGQNEKLFF
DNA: TGCGCCAGCAGCTTCAACAGGGGGCAGAATGAAAAACTGTTTTTT

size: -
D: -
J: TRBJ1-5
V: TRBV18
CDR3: CASSPIHQRTQPQHF
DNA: TGTGCCAGCTCACCAATCCACCAGAGGACCCAGCCCCAGCATTTT

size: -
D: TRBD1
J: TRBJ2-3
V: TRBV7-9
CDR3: CASSLGQGAVSDTQYF
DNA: TGTGCCAGCAGCTTAGGACAGGGGGCCGTTTCAGATACGCAGTATTTT

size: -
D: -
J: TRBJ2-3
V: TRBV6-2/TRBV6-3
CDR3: CARTLARSLEETQYF
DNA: TGTGCCAGGACCTTAGCCCGCAGTCTGGAAGAAACGCAGTATTTT

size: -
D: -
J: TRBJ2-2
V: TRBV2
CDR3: CASRGGGITGELFF
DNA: TGTGCCAGCAGGGGGGGAGGTATCACCGGGGAGCTGTTTTTT

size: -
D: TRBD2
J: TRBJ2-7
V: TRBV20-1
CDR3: CSAGTSGSYEQYF
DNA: TGCAGTGCAGGGACTAGCGGGTCCTACGAGCAGTACTTC

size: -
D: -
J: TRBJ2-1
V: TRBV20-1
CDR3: CSARSDYYNEQFF
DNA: TGCAGTGCTAGATCAGACTATTACAATGAGCAGTTCTTC

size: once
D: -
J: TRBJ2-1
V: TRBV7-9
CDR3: CASSRYPTGRNEQFF
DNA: TGTGCCAGCAGCCGATACCCGACAGGGAGGAATGAGCAGTTCTTC

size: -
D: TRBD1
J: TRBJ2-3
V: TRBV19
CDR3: CASSMGQGLDTQYF
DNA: TGTGCCAGTAGTATGGGACAGGGGTTAGATACGCAGTATTTT

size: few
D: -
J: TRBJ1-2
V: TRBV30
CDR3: CAQVRPYRGYTF
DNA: TGTGCCCAGGTGAGGCCCTATAGAGGCTACACCTTC

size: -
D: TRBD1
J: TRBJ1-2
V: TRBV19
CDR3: CASSTGTGDVGGYTF
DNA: TGTGCCAGTAGTACCGGGACAGGGGATGTCGGCGGCTACACCTTC

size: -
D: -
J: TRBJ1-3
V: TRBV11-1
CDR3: CASSLDPRNTIYF
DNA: TGTGCCAGCAGCTTAGATCCGCGAAACACCATATATTTT

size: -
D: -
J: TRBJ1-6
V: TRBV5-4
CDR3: CASSLDRISNSPLHF
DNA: TGTGCCAGCAGCTTGGACAGAATCTCAAATTCACCCCTCCACTTT

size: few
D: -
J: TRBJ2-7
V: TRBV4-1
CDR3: CASSQDWRAPIMYEQYF
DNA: TGCGCCAGCAGCCAAGACTGGCGTGCCCCGATTATGTACGAGCAGTACTTC

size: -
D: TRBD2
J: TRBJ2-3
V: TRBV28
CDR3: CATNSPTSGRSYF
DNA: TGTGCCACCAACTCACCTACTAGCGGGAGGTCCTATTTT

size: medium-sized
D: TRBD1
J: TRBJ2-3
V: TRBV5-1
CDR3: CASSTISGTAGTQYF
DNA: TGCGCCAGCAGCACCATATCCGGGACAGCTGGTACGCAGTATTTT

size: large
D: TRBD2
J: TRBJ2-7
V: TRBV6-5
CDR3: CASSYGGRAYEQYF
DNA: TGTGCCAGCAGTTACGGCGGGAGGGCCTACGAGCAGTACTTC

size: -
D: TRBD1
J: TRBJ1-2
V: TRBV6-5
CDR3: CASSFAGDRANYGYTF
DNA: TGTGCCAGCAGTTTCGCCGGGGACAGAGCTAACTATGGCTACACCTTC

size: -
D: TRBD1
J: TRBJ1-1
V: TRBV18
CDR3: CASSRDRAAEAFF
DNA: TGTGCCAGCTCAAGAGACAGGGCGGCTGAAGCTTTCTTT

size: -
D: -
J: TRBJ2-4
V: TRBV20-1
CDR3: CSALLDIPKNIQYF
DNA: TGCAGTGCCCTCTTAGATATTCCCAAAAACATTCAGTACTTT

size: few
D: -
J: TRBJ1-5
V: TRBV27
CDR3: CASSPWTGRGNQPQHF
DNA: TGTGCCAGCAGTCCCTGGACGGGTCGAGGGAATCAGCCCCAGCATTTT

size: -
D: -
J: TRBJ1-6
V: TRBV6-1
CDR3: CASRRVGGNSPLHF
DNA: TGTGCCAGCAGGAGGGTGGGTGGGAATTCACCCCTCCACTTT

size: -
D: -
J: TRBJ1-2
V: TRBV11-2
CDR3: CASSTTVTDYTF
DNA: TGTGCCAGCAGCACGACAGTGACTGACTACACCTTC

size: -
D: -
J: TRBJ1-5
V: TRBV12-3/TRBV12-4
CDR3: CASTHGLDQPQHF
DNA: TGTGCCAGCACCCATGGACTGGATCAGCCCCAGCATTTT

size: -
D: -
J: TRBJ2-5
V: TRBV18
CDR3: CASSPGRGGETQYF
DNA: TGTGCCAGCTCACCCGGTCGGGGCGGGGAGACCCAGTACTTC

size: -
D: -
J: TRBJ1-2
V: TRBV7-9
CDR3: CASSLASVFDGAGYTF
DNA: TGTGCCAGCAGCTTAGCGTCGGTCTTCGACGGCGCTGGCTACACCTTC

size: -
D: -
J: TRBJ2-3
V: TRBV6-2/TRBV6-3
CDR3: CASRDSGLPSTDTQYF
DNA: TGTGCCAGCAGAGACTCCGGGCTCCCTAGCACAGATACGCAGTATTTT

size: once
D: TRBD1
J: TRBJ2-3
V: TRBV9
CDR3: CASSASSRGDTQYF
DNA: TGTGCCAGCAGCGCCAGCTCCAGGGGGGATACGCAGTATTTT

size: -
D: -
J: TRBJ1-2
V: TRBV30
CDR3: CAWTPQEFSNYGYTF
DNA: TGTGCCTGGACCCCCCAGGAGTTTTCTAACTATGGCTACACCTTC

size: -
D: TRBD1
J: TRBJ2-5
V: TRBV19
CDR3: CASSPGTGGMETQYF
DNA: TGTGCCAGTAGCCCTGGGACAGGGGGCATGGAGACCCAGTACTTC

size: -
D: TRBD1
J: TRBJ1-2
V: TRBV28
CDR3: CASSSMTGGANYGYTF
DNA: TGTGCCAGCAGTTCGATGACAGGGGGCGCGAACTATGGCTACACCTTC

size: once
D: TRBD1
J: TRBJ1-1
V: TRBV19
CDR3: CASRGQAPNTEAFF
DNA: TGTGCCAGTAGGGGACAGGCTCCGAACACTGAAGCTTTCTTT

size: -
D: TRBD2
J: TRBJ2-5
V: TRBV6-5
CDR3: CASSSGLAVYQETQYF
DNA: TGTGCCAGCAGTTCGGGACTAGCGGTTTACCAAGAGACCCAGTACTTC

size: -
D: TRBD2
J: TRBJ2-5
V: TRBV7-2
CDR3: CASSLDRGRSGKTQYF
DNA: TGTGCCAGCAGCTTAGATCGCGGGAGATCGGGAAAGACCCAGTACTTC

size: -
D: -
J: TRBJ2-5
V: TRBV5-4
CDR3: CASSPERTAYQETQYF
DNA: TGTGCCAGCAGCCCCGAACGGACAGCGTACCAAGAGACCCAGTACTTC

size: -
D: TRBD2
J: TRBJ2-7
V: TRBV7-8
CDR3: CASSLPPSGPYEQYF
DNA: TGTGCCAGCAGCTTACCCCCTAGCGGCCCCTACGAGCAGTACTTC

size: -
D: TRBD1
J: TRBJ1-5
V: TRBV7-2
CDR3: CASSFQTGGRQPQHF
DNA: TGTGCCAGCAGCTTTCAAACAGGGGGAAGACAGCCCCAGCATTTT

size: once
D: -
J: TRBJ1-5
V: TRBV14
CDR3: CASSQDVLGSGSNQPQHF
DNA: TGTGCCAGCAGCCAAGATGTTCTGGGTTCAGGGAGCAATCAGCCCCAGCATTTT

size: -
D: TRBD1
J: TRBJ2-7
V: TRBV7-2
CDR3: CASSGDRGYEQYF
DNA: TGTGCCAGCAGCGGGGACAGGGGATACGAGCAGTACTTC

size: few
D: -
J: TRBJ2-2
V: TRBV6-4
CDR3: CASSLEGGGTGELFF
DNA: TGTGCCAGCAGTCTGGAGGGAGGCGGAACCGGGGAGCTGTTTTTT

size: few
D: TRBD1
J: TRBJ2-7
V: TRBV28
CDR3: CASSRLPGQGKHEQYF
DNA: TGTGCCAGCAGTCGCCTTCCGGGACAGGGTAAGCACGAGCAGTACTTC

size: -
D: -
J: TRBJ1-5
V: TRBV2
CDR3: CASKYGSSNQPQHF
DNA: TGTGCCAGCAAGTATGGCAGCAGCAATCAGCCCCAGCATTTT

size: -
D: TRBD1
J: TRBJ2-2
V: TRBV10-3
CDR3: CAISGTAHTGELFF
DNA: TGTGCCATCAGCGGGACAGCACACACCGGGGAGCTGTTTTTT

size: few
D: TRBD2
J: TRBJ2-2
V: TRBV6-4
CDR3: CASRGASGELFF
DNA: TGTGCCTCGCGGGGGGCGTCCGGGGAGCTGTTTTTT

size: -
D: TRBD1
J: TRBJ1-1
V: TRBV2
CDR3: CASRGDRVNTEAFF
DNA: TGTGCCAGCAGGGGGGACAGGGTGAACACTGAAGCTTTCTTT

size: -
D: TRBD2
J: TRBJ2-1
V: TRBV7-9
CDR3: CASSGTSGSVDEQFF
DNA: TGTGCCAGCAGCGGTACTAGCGGGAGTGTCGATGAGCAGTTCTTC

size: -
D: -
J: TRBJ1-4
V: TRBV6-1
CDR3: CASSQNPQGRNEKLFF
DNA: TGTGCCAGCAGTCAAAACCCTCAGGGTCGTAATGAAAAACTGTTTTTT

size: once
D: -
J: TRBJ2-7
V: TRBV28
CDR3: CASSPEVPPYEQYF
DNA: TGTGCCAGCAGTCCCGAGGTTCCCCCCTACGAGCAGTACTTC

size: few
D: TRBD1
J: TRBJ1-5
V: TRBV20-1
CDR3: CSAEDRGFGQPQHF
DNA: TGCAGTGCTGAGGACAGGGGGTTTGGTCAGCCCCAGCATTTT

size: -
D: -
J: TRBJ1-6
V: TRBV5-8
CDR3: CASNERRSSPLHF
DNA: TGTGCCAGCAATGAACGGCGGAGTTCACCCCTCCACTTT

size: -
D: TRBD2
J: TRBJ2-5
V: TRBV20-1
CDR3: CSVGRGETQYF
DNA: TGCAGTGTCGGGAGGGGGGAGACCCAGTACTTC

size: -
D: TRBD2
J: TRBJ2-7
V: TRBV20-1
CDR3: CSATLARGTYEQYF
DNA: TGCAGTGCTACTCTAGCGCGGGGGACCTACGAGCAGTACTTC

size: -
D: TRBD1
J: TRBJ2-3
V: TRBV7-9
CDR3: CASSLGTGTSTDTQYF
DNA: TGTGCCAGCAGCTTAGGGACAGGGACTAGCACAGATACGCAGTATTTT

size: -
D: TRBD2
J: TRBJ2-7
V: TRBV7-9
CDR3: CASSLPSGREQYF
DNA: TGTGCCAGCAGCTTACCTAGCGGGAGGGAGCAGTACTTC

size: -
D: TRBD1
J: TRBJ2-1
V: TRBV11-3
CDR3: CASSLGGTGANEQFF
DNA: TGTGCCAGCAGCTTAGGCGGGACAGGGGCGAATGAGCAGTTCTTC

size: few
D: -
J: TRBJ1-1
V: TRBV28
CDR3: CASSPLSRVNTEAFF
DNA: TGTGCCAGCAGTCCCCTCTCCAGGGTGAACACTGAAGCTTTCTTT